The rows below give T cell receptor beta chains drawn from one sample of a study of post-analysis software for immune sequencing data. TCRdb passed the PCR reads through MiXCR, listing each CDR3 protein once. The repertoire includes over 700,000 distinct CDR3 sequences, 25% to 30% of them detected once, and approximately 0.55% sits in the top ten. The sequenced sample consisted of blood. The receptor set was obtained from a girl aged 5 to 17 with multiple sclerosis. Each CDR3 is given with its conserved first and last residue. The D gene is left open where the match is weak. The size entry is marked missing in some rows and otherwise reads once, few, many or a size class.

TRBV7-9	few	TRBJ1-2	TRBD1	CASSKMTGVDGYTF	TGTGCCAGCAGCAAAATGACAGGGGTCGATGGCTACACCTTC
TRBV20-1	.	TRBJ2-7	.	CSARGLLGYEQYF	TGCAGTGCTAGAGGGCTCCTGGGGTACGAGCAGTACTTC
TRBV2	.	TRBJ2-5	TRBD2	CASSEGGGAPETQYF	TGTGCCAGCAGTGAGGGCGGGGGGGCCCCAGAGACCCAGTACTTC
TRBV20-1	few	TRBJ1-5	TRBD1	CSAQGTGEGQPQHF	TGCAGTGCTCAAGGGACAGGGGAAGGGCAGCCCCAGCATTTT
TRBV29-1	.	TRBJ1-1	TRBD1	CSAGQVNTEAFF	TGCAGCGCTGGACAGGTGAACACTGAAGCTTTCTTT
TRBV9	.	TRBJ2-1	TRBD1	CASSPGTGDYNEQFF	TGTGCCAGCAGCCCCGGGACAGGGGACTACAATGAGCAGTTCTTC
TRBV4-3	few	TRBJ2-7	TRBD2	CASSQDPQLANYEQYF	TGCGCCAGCAGCCAAGATCCGCAACTAGCGAACTACGAGCAGTACTTC
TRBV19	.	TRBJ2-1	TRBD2	CASSIVAGGGNEQFF	TGTGCCAGTAGTATAGTAGCGGGAGGTGGCAATGAGCAGTTCTTC
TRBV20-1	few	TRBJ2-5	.	CSARDGKAQETQYF	TGCAGTGCTAGAGACGGGAAGGCACAAGAGACCCAGTACTTC
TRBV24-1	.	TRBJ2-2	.	CATSDPRASPLHTGELFF	TGTGCCACCAGTGATCCCCGGGCTAGCCCATTGCACACCGGGGAGCTGTTTTTT
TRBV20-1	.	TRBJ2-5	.	CSAIVPSPSRETQYF	TGCAGTGCTATTGTTCCCTCCCCATCAAGGGAGACCCAGTACTTC
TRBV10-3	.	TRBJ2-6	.	CAIHPEPTGANVLTF	TGTGCCATCCACCCCGAGCCCACCGGGGCCAACGTCCTGACTTTC
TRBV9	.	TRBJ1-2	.	CASSTRGYGYTF	TGTGCCAGCAGCACCAGGGGCTACGGCTACACCTTC
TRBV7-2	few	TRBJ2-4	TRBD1	CASRPHASTGTKNIQYF	TGTGCCAGCAGGCCCCACGCCTCGACAGGGACCAAAAACATTCAGTACTTC
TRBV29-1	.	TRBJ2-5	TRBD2	CSAAGGRARRSEETQYF	TGCAGCGCTGCCGGCGGGAGGGCCCGTCGTTCAGAAGAGACCCAGTACTTC
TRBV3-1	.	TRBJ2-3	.	CASSQGFGGARTDTQYF	TGTGCCAGCAGCCAAGGGTTCGGGGGAGCACGCACAGATACGCAGTATTTT
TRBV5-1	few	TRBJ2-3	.	CASSSEGRTQYF	TGCGCCAGCAGCTCAGAGGGACGAACGCAGTATTTT
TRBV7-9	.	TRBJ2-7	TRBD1	CASRRDRGRRGEQYF	TGTGCCAGCAGAAGGGACAGGGGGCGTCGCGGTGAGCAGTACTTC
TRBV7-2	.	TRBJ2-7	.	CASSQPTENTYEQYF	TGTGCCAGCAGCCAACCGACAGAAAATACCTACGAGCAGTACTTC
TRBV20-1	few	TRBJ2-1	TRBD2	CSGGAGDYNEQFF	TGCAGTGGGGGTGCGGGGGACTACAATGAGCAGTTCTTC
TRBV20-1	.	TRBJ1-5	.	CSARDIAGAQRQPQHF	TGCAGTGCTAGAGATATTGCTGGGGCCCAGAGGCAGCCCCAGCATTTT
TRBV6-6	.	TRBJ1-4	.	CASSLGSATNEKLFF	TGTGCCAGCAGCCTGGGGTCAGCAACTAATGAAAAACTGTTTTTT
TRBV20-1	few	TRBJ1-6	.	CSAAGGGDQSPLHF	TGCAGTGCTGCGGGGGGGGGAGATCAATCACCCCTCCACTTT
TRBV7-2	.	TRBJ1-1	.	CASSFESALNTEAFF	TGTGCCAGCAGCTTCGAGTCTGCGTTGAACACTGAAGCTTTCTTT
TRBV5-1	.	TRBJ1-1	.	CASSSSGPNTEAFF	TGCGCCAGCAGCAGCTCCGGACCGAACACTGAAGCTTTCTTT
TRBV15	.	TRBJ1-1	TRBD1	CATSRSRFQTGDNGVAFF	TGTGCCACCAGCAGGTCCAGATTTCAAACAGGGGACAATGGGGTGGCTTTCTTT
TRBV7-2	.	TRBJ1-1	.	CASSLRLPNTEAFF	TGTGCCAGCAGCTTACGACTCCCGAACACTGAAGCTTTCTTT
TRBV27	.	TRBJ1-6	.	CASRPGEVYNSPLHF	TGTGCCAGCAGGCCAGGGGAGGTCTATAATTCACCCCTCCACTTT
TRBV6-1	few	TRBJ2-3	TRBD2	CASSGDPAGGRLSTDTQYF	TGTGCCAGCAGTGGGGATCCAGCGGGGGGGCGGCTCAGCACAGATACGCAGTATTTT